The 28 T cell receptor beta chains given below trace back to one sample, sequenced in a study of tumor-infiltrating lymphocytes in primary liver carcinoma (dated by TCRdb to between 2016 and 2019). Without any cell sorting, total RNA and DNA were co-extracted from about 20-30 mg of bulk tissue using the AllPrep DNA/RNA mini kit. The sample was run on an Illumina HiSeq 2500. Using a constant-region primer and ProtoScript II reverse transcriptase, TCRbeta-specific cDNA was reverse-transcribed from about 460 ng total RNA. Three nested multiplex PCR rounds, following a slightly modified ARM-PCR procedure, were used to build the TCRbeta libraries. Each of the first two PCR rounds ran for around 9 cycles and used multiplex TRBV1-TRBV30 forward primers together with a Cbeta reverse primer. Clones were called with MiXCR by TCRdb after fastp trimmed the public reads at Q25, and only in-frame beta chains were retained. Rows are unified per CDR3 protein, each entry keeping the most common DNA and genes. Across this sample there are roughly 190,000 distinct CDR3 sequences, with over 80% seen only once. The ten biggest clones cover 15% to 20% of the sample.

Material: tumor tissue from primary liver carcinoma. The receptor source for this set is a man in his forties with primary liver carcinoma and hepatitis B virus infection.

This clonotype has at least ten counts. The chain is built from TRBV30 and TRBJ1-1; D remains unclear. CDR3 size: 12 residues. V was cut by 2 bases and J by 7 bases, with 11 bases left in between. Germline CDR1 is GTSNPN and CDR2 is SVGIG (reference sequence). DNA of the CDR3: TGTGCCTGGAGTAGAAGGACGGATGAAGCTTTCTTT. Its protein product is CAWSRRTDEAFF.

On this clonotype itself: This clone may be a read error of a much larger clone one base away. V is TRBV7-9 and J is TRBJ2-6; D is uncertain. This CDR3 is 13 amino acids long. CDR1 is SEHNR and CDR2 is FQNEAQ in the germline V gene (reference sequence). The CDR3 nucleotides read TGTACCAGCAGCTTATCCGGGGCCAACGTCCTGACTTTC. It encodes CTSSLSGANVLTF.

Comments on this clonotype: The junction and the germline gene differ at one end; a read error may be behind it. The chain employs TRBV29-1 and TRBJ1-2; 7 bases map to TRBD1. CDR3 length: 16 amino acids. Germline V gene lookup returns CDR1 SQVTM and CDR2 ANQGSEA. The DNA for the CDR3 is TGCAACGTTGAAAAAAGTCAGGGGGGCAAGGACTATGGCTACACCTTC. The encoded protein is CNVEKSQGGKDYGYTF.

This clonotype was seen at least ten times. This sequence may be a read error, since a much larger clone differs from it by one base. The gene calls are TRBV29-1 and TRBJ2-3; unclear D gene. CDR3 size: 13 residues. Germline V gene sequence: CDR1 SQVTM, CDR2 ANQGSEA. V was cut by 8 bases and J by 0 bases, with 12 bases left in between. As DNA, the CDR3 is TGCAGCTTCTGGGCAACTAGCACAGATACGCAGTATTTT. This codes for CSFWATSTDTQYF.

To note about this clonotype: Germline is not matched at one junction end, which may reflect a read error. CDR3 in amino acids: CTSTWRGGGRSGKLFF. As DNA, the CDR3 is TGTACCAGCACCTGGCGTGGGGGCGGACGGTCCGGGAAGCTGTTTTTT. This chain connects TRBV5-5 to TRBJ2-2; D might be TRBD1 (6 bases). Germline-derived CDR1 and CDR2 are SGHKS and YYEKEE (reference sequence). The CDR3 covers 16 residues.

This clonotype was counted between two and nine times. The junction does not match germline at one end; this may be a read error. The V and J genes are TRBV11-2 and TRBJ2-1; D possibly corresponds to TRBD2 (6 bases). Germline values: CDR1 SGHAT, CDR2 FQNNGV. The CDR3 spans 11 residues. The CDR3 loop is CANSSVTRQFF. The CDR3 DNA reads as TGTGCCAACAGCTCCGTGACTAGGCAGTTCTTC.

The rearrangement links TRBV29-1 to TRBJ1-1; no firm D call. The CDR3 contains 15 residues. The germline V gene has CDR1 SQVTM and CDR2 ANQGSEA. Trimming pared 4 bases from V and 13 bases from J, leaving 28 bases between. The CDR3 loop is CSVGGEWGMNTGVFF. CDR3 DNA: TGCAGCGTTGGTGGAGAATGGGGTATGAACACTGGAGTTTTCTTT. The variable domain in full, with the rest retrieved from reference TRBV29-1 and TRBJ1-1, is SAVISQKPSRDICQRGTSLTIQCQVDSQVTMMFWYRQQPGQSLTLIATANQGSEATYESGFVIDKFPISRPNLTFSTLTVSNMSPEDSSIYLCSVGGEWGMNTGVFFGQGTRLTVV.

The chain carries TRBV29-1 and TRBJ2-2; the D gene is possibly TRBD2 (6 bases). The CDR3 sequence is 15 residues long. The germline V gene has CDR1 SQVTM and CDR2 ANQGSEA. The V and J ends lost 4 bases and 3 bases respectively, with 15 bases between them. The CDR3 loop is CSVVLAVGYTGELFF. The CDR3 DNA reads as TGCAGCGTTGTACTAGCAGTAGGTTACACCGGGGAGCTGTTTTTT.

Comments on this clonotype: One junction end does not reproduce the germline sequence, and a read error may be involved. The chain employs TRBV6-2 or TRBV6-3 and TRBJ2-3; perhaps TRBD2 as D (6 bases). Germline values: CDR1 MNHEY, CDR2 SVGEGT. The CDR3 has 13 residues. CDR3 coding DNA: TGTGCCAACAGCCCCATGCGGGACGGACGACAGTTTTTT. It translates to CANSPMRDGRQFF.

Concerning this clonotype: The final CDR3 position lacks the conserved phenylalanine or tryptophan, pointing to a likely read error. J is TRBJ2-1 and V is TRBV12-3 or TRBV12-4; TRBD2 is a possible D gene (7 bases). CDR3 length equals 16 residues. CDR3 sequence: CASSFQGGGKYNEQFL. CDR3 coding DNA: TGTGCCAGTAGTTTCCAAGGGGGGGGTAAATACAATGAGCAGTTCCTC.

Regarding this clonotype: A junction end diverges from the germline sequence, so it may reflect a read error. The V gene is TRBV10-2, the J gene TRBJ2-3, with D uncertain. The CDR3 sequence is 13 residues long. CDR1 is WSHSY, CDR2 SAAADI, per germline. The CDR3 is CASGNARTDAQYF. The CDR3, as DNA: TGCGCCAGCGGGAATGCGCGTACAGATGCGCAGTATTTT.

This clonotype was detected ten times or more. The V gene is TRBV6-1, the J gene TRBJ2-5, with 7 positions matching TRBD1. J was trimmed by 5 bases and V by 6 bases; bases with no gene match: 9. The CDR3 totals 14 residues. CDR1 MNHNS and CDR2 SASEGT come from the germline V gene. CDR3 region: CASRGSYRGETQYF. The CDR3 coding sequence is TGTGCCAGCAGGGGTTCCTACAGGGGTGAGACCCAGTACTTC.

The chain uses TRBV6-1 and TRBJ2-5; D ambiguous. The CDR3 covers 14 residues. The germline gives CDR1 MNHNS, CDR2 SASEGT. V gave up 8 bases and J gave up 1 base, with 14 bases separating them. Here the CDR3 reads CASCYGLVQETQYF. The CDR3 region has the DNA TGTGCCAGCTGTTATGGATTAGTCCAAGAGACCCAGTACTTC.

This clonotype was seen a few times. The junction does not match germline at one end; this may be a read error. V is TRBV5-1 and J is TRBJ2-3, with D perhaps TRBD1 (5 bases). This CDR3 is 14 amino acids long. Per the germline V gene, CDR1 is SGHRS and CDR2 is YFSETQ. CDR3 nucleotide sequence: TGCGCCAGCAGCTTGCGGCAGGGCACAGATATGCAGTATTTT. It translates to CASSLRQGTDMQYF.

Turning to this clonotype: Compared with germline, one end of the junction differs, possibly owing to a read error. V usage is TRBV4-3 and J usage is TRBJ2-2; TRBD2 agrees at 8 bases. This CDR3 contains 18 residues. Germline values: CDR1 LGHNA, CDR2 YSLEER. CDR3 nucleotides: TGCGCCAGCAGCCAAACCACTAGCGGACATAGGAACACCAGGGAGCTGTTTTTT. The encoded protein is CASSQTTSGHRNTRELFF.

The rearrangement uses TRBV14 and TRBJ2-1, with 9 bases aligning to TRBD1. CDR3 length: 16 residues. CDR1 is SGHDN and CDR2 is FVKESK in the germline V gene. The junction had 17 bases not matched to a gene; V was cut back by 10 bases and J by 7 bases. CDR3 sequence (DNA): TGTGCCATCAGTCGTCGACAGGGGGGCTGGTTAAATGAGCAGTTCTTC. Its translation is CAISRRQGGWLNEQFF.

A note on this clonotype: The junction departs from germline at one end; a sequencing error may be responsible. This rearrangement joins TRBV29-1 to TRBJ1-1, with 7 bases matching TRBD1. There are 15 residues in the CDR3. Per germline, CDR1 SQVTM and CDR2 ANQGSEA. CDR3 amino acids: CSGGQEGYHNIEAFF. CDR3 DNA: TGCAGCGGAGGACAGGAAGGCTATCATAACATTGAAGCTTTCTTT.

Worth noting for this clonotype: The missing conserved phenylalanine or tryptophan at the end of this CDR3 makes a read error likely. V is TRBV29-1 and J is TRBJ1-1; 7 bases are a match to TRBD1. Germline V gene lookup returns CDR1 SQVTM and CDR2 ANQGSEA. V shed 7 bases and J 3 bases; nucleotides not matched to a gene: 8. The CDR3 is 13 amino acids. The CDR3 sequence: CSAGTDGHTEAFS. The CDR3 coding sequence is TGCAGCGCTGGGACAGACGGCCACACTGAAGCTTTCTCT.

As concerns this clonotype: Likely a read error: the CDR3 ends without its conserved phenylalanine or tryptophan. The limits of the CDR3 on the DNA are not certain, so only TCRdb's listed CDR3 is given. The J gene is TRBJ2-1, the V gene TRBV28; the D call in the table, TRBD2, was not verified against the DNA. From germline, CDR1 is MDHEN and CDR2 SYDVKM. The CDR3 has 19 residues if both end residues are counted. The CDR3 reads CVSSFAGLAGLSSYNELFL.

As for this clonotype: No conserved phenylalanine or tryptophan is present at the end of the CDR3, so a read error is the likely explanation. The genes are TRBV12-3 or TRBV12-4 and TRBJ2-2, with D possibly being TRBD1 (5 bases). The CDR3 runs 14 residues. The CDR3 is CASMETANTVELFL. CDR3 nucleotide sequence: TGTGCCAGCATGGAGACAGCGAACACCGTGGAGCTGTTTTTA.

J is TRBJ1-1 and V is TRBV12-3 or TRBV12-4; the D is unclear. Between the trimmed V and J ends, which lost 8 bases and 2 bases, there was a span of 12 bases. This CDR3 is built from 13 residues. Written as DNA, the CDR3 is TGTGCCAGCTGGAGTCGAATTAACACTGAAGCTTTCTTT. Translation gives CASWSRINTEAFF.

A note on this clonotype: The junction does not match germline at one end; this may be a read error. The CDR3 here is CASSQVASGRTSETQYF. The CDR3 DNA is TGCGCAAGCAGCCAAGTGGCTAGCGGGAGGACTAGTGAGACCCAGTACTTC. This chain connects TRBV4-3 to TRBJ2-5; 11 bases align to TRBD2. CDR3 length: 17 amino acids. Germline V gene data show CDR1 as LGHNA and CDR2 as YSLEER.

As regards this clonotype: Mismatch with germline at one junction end may stem from a read error. The chain recombines TRBV5-1 with TRBJ2-3; the D gene is possibly TRBD2 (5 bases). CDR1 and CDR2 from the germline V gene are SGHRS and YFSETQ. This CDR3 has 16 residues. CDR3 region: CANSLNGHASTDTQCF. CDR3 sequence (DNA): TGCGCCAACAGCTTGAACGGCCATGCTAGCACAGATACGCAGTGTTTT.

This clonotype was seen just once. A read error may account for a junction end that differs from germline. V gene TRBV6-4 combines with J gene TRBJ2-3; D is perhaps TRBD2 (6 bases). The CDR3 sequence is 13 residues long. Germline V gene sequence: CDR1 MRHNA, CDR2 SNTAGT. The CDR3 DNA reads as TGTGACAGCAATTGGGGGGTCGGAGATACGCAGTATTTT. Protein sequence: CDSNWGVGDTQYF.

For this clonotype: A much larger clone is a single base away; this may be a read error. The rearrangement uses TRBV20-1 and TRBJ1-1; D is possibly TRBD1 (6 bases). Germline V CDR1 and CDR2: DFQATT, SNEGSKA (reference sequence). Trimming cost V 5 bases and J 4 bases, with 20 bases left between them. This CDR3 contains 15 residues. The DNA of the CDR3 is TGCAGTGCTCGAGGGGGGAGGGGTGTCGGCACTGAAGCTTTCTTT. This sequence encodes CSARGGRGVGTEAFF.

The rearrangement links TRBV7-8 to TRBJ2-5, with 7 bases lining up with TRBD1. There are 14 residues in the CDR3. CDR1 SGHVS and CDR2 FQNEAQ come from the germline V gene. V lost 8 bases and J lost 14; bases outside the gene matches: 20. The CDR3 nucleotides read TGTGCCAGCGGAACAGGGGCTCAAGGGGTCGAGCAATACTTC. This sequence encodes CASGTGAQGVEQYF. The variable domain in full, with the rest retrieved from reference TRBV7-8 and TRBJ2-5, is GAGVSQSPRYKVAKRGQDVALRCDPISGHVSLFWYQQALGQGPEFLTYFQNEAQLDKSGLPSDRFFAERPEGSVSTLKIQRTQQEDSAVYLCASGTGAQGVEQYFGPGTRLLVL.

With regard to this clonotype: The junction shows a germline mismatch at one end, possibly a read error. The gene calls are TRBV29-1 and TRBJ2-3; weak D call: TRBD2 (6 bases). The CDR3 spans 14 residues. Germline-derived CDR1 and CDR2 are SQVTM and ANQGSEA. The CDR3 DNA reads as TGCAGCGTTCAACGGGGGACCCTCACAGATACACAGTATTTT. Translation: CSVQRGTLTDTQYF.

Worth noting for this clonotype: One end of the junction is discordant with germline, which a read error may explain. The chain recombines TRBV10-2 with TRBJ1-2; the D is unclear. Germline V lookup: CDR1 WSHSY, CDR2 SAAADI. The CDR3 sequence is 13 residues long. The CDR3: CASNEIVKYVYTF. CDR3 DNA: TGCGCCAGCAATGAAATCGTTAAATATGTCTACACCTTC.